This is a list of T cell receptor beta chains from one sample in a study of blood T cells in healthy people across ages. TCRdb used MiXCR to reprocess the 5' RACE reads, holding one entry per CDR3 protein. The profile shows about 640,000 distinct CDR3 sequences, 45% to 65% of them singletons. Sequenced: blood. The receptor source for this set is a man between 60 and 70 years old in good health. CDR3s include the opening cysteine and the closing phenylalanine or tryptophan. The D gene is left open where the match is weak. Clone size is given for some rows only: seen once, a few or many times, or a class if the clone is expanded.

v_call	d_call	j_call	clone_size	cdr3_nt	cdr3_aa
TRBV20-1	NA	TRBJ2-6	NA	TGCAGTGCTAGAGCCCAAGTCTCTGGGGCCAACGTCCTGACTTTC	CSARAQVSGANVLTF
TRBV9	NA	TRBJ2-3	NA	TGTGCCAGCAGCGTAGACACGTTAGATACGCAGTATTTT	CASSVDTLDTQYF
TRBV12-3/TRBV12-4	TRBD1	TRBJ1-6	many	TGTGCCAGCAGCCTTCGGGGACAGGGGTCCTCACCCCTCCACTTT	CASSLRGQGSSPLHF
TRBV27	TRBD2	TRBJ2-1	NA	TGTGCCAGCAGCCAAGGGACTAGCGGGCCTCCCTACAATGAGCAGTTCTTC	CASSQGTSGPPYNEQFF
TRBV5-5	NA	TRBJ2-5	NA	TGTGCCAGCAGCTCCCCCAGGGGAAAGGAGACCCAGTACTTC	CASSSPRGKETQYF
TRBV4-1	NA	TRBJ2-7	NA	TGCGCCAGCAGCCCACAGGGAGCCGCGGTCGAGCAGTACTTC	CASSPQGAAVEQYF
TRBV5-1	TRBD1	TRBJ2-1	NA	TGCGCCAGCAGCTTGGCGCCGGGACAGGGGCCCCACAATGAGCAGTTCTTC	CASSLAPGQGPHNEQFF
TRBV28	NA	TRBJ2-7	NA	TGTGCCAGCAGTTTCGGGGGAGCCTACAATGAGCAGTACTTC	CASSFGGAYNEQYF
TRBV20-1	TRBD2	TRBJ2-3	few	TGCAGTGCCGTCGGGAGGACAGATACGCAGTATTTT	CSAVGRTDTQYF
TRBV27	NA	TRBJ2-7	NA	TGTGCCAGCAGTTTAGAGGGCAGCGTCATAACGGGTGGGGACGAGCAGTACTTC	CASSLEGSVITGGDEQYF
TRBV9	NA	TRBJ2-6	NA	TGTGCCAGCAGCGCCCAATCGGAGGGGGGCTCTGGGGCCAACGTCCTGACTTTC	CASSAQSEGGSGANVLTF
TRBV7-2	NA	TRBJ1-6	NA	TGTGCCAGCAGCTTAAGGCGTTCTAATAATTCACCCCTCCACTTT	CASSLRRSNNSPLHF
TRBV27	NA	TRBJ2-5	NA	TGTGCCAGCAGCTTCGACTGGGGCGAGACCCAGTACTTC	CASSFDWGETQYF
TRBV28	NA	TRBJ2-1	once	TGTGCCAGCAGTATCGGCGGGAATGAGCAGTTCTTC	CASSIGGNEQFF
TRBV6-5	NA	TRBJ1-2	NA	TGTGCCAGCAGTTACAGTCGGGGCACAAAGGCCTATGGCTACACCTTC	CASSYSRGTKAYGYTF
TRBV6-5	NA	TRBJ1-4	few	TGTGCCAGCAGTTACACCTTTGCCTCAACTAATGAAAAACTGTTTTTT	CASSYTFASTNEKLFF
TRBV20-1	NA	TRBJ2-1	NA	TGCAGTGCTAGGAGGCCAGGGATCTACAATGAGCAGTTCTTC	CSARRPGIYNEQFF
TRBV29-1	TRBD1	TRBJ2-7	few	TGCAGCGTTGAAGACCCGACAGGGACGCGAGACGAGCAGTACTTC	CSVEDPTGTRDEQYF
TRBV20-1	NA	TRBJ1-2	NA	TGCAGTGCTAGAGATTGGAAACAGGGCGGGGACTATGGCTACACCTTC	CSARDWKQGGDYGYTF
TRBV10-3	TRBD2	TRBJ2-7	NA	TGTGCCACCAGTGAGCACATCGGGACTAGCGGGGGGACCTACGAGCAGTACTTC	CATSEHIGTSGGTYEQYF
TRBV20-1	NA	TRBJ2-5	few	TGCAGTGCTTCTGACCCACGGGGGGCCCAGGAGACCCAGTACTTC	CSASDPRGAQETQYF
TRBV6-5	NA	TRBJ2-3	NA	TGTGCCAGCAAAGGCGGGGTGTGGGATACGCAGTATTTT	CASKGGVWDTQYF
TRBV6-6	NA	TRBJ2-1	NA	TGTGCCAGCAGTCCCCAGACACGCTACAATGAGCAGTTCTTC	CASSPQTRYNEQFF
TRBV2	NA	TRBJ2-1	NA	TGTGCCAGCAGGGGGGGGACAGGAGGGTACAATGAGCAGTTCTTC	CASRGGTGGYNEQFF
TRBV16	NA	TRBJ1-1	few	TGTGCCAGCAGCCAATCGGGGTATGAAGCTTTCTTT	CASSQSGYEAFF
TRBV9	NA	TRBJ2-7	NA	TGTGCCAGCAGCGTAGAGGGGACACCAGTCTACGAGCAGTACTTC	CASSVEGTPVYEQYF
TRBV5-1	NA	TRBJ2-5	NA	TGCGCCAGCAGCTTGGCAACAGGAAAAGAGACCCAGTACTTC	CASSLATGKETQYF
TRBV24-1	NA	TRBJ2-3	few	TGTGCCACCCACAGTCCCGGCGGAGATACGCAGTATTTT	CATHSPGGDTQYF
TRBV6-1	NA	TRBJ2-5	few	TGTGCCAGCAAGCTCCTAGACAGACGGCAAGAGACCCAGTACTTC	CASKLLDRRQETQYF
TRBV18	NA	TRBJ2-7	NA	TGTGCCAGCTCACCCACGTCCAGTGGGGAGCAGTACTTC	CASSPTSSGEQYF
TRBV21-1	NA	TRBJ1-5	NA	TGTGCCAGCAGCGCCCGGGACAGTGCGGGCAATCAGCCCCAGCATTTT	CASSARDSAGNQPQHF
TRBV20-1	NA	TRBJ1-2	few	TGCAGTGCCCAGGAGCGGGGCTATGGCTACACCTTC	CSAQERGYGYTF
TRBV3-1	NA	TRBJ1-5	NA	TGTGCCAGCAGCCAAGATCCGAATCAGCCCCAGCATTTT	CASSQDPNQPQHF
TRBV11-2	NA	TRBJ2-1	NA	TGTGCCAGCAGCTTAGATAACCGGGAAAGGGGCAATGAGCAGTTCTTC	CASSLDNRERGNEQFF
TRBV24-1	TRBD1	TRBJ2-5	few	TGTGCCACCAGCCGTTCAGGGACAGGCCATGAAGAGACCCAGTACTTC	CATSRSGTGHEETQYF
TRBV20-1	TRBD2	TRBJ2-3	NA	TGCAGTGCCGTTAGCGGGGGGCCAGTAGATACGCAGTATTTT	CSAVSGGPVDTQYF
TRBV20-1	NA	TRBJ2-6	few	TGCAGTGCTAGGGGTCAAGACGCAAGCGGCGGGGCCAACGTCCTGACTTTC	CSARGQDASGGANVLTF
TRBV10-3	NA	TRBJ1-1	NA	TGTGCCATCAGGGGGAACACTGAAGCTTTCTTT	CAIRGNTEAFF
TRBV7-9	NA	TRBJ2-5	NA	TGTGCCAGCAGCTTAGCGGGGTCCAGCGAGACCCAGTACTTC	CASSLAGSSETQYF
TRBV13	NA	TRBJ1-4	once	TGTGCCAGCAGCTTAGCTGGGGCAGAAAATGAAAAACTGTTTTTT	CASSLAGAENEKLFF
TRBV20-1	TRBD2	TRBJ2-5	few	TGCAGTGCTAAGCGGGGGAAAGAGACCCAGTACTTC	CSAKRGKETQYF